The following is a T cell receptor beta chain sequence with its context. What it recognizes is unknown. The data stem from a study of shared clonotypes between healthy human individuals. Background on the study: Contributing individuals were two females and three males aged 18 to 49. Points from the study as a whole: Sharing across a few donors was seen in roughly 5% of naive CD4 clonotypes.

Running of the assay took place at deep level. Original methodology: As immunoSEQ supplied junction-only sequences (without quality scores), filtering differed. Sequencing was performed with immunoSEQ multiplex PCR; in TCRdb, only in-frame clones are kept and a portion is missing. V and J calls plus clone size are reproduced from that table; the DNA served to infer D and trimming. Here the sample spans over a million clones, roughly 96% being singletons. Germline V gives CDR1 SGHRS, CDR2 YFSETQ. The CDR3 has 17 amino acids. V shed 0 bases, J shed 5 bases, and the junction held 11 bases outside the gene matches.

The sequenced sample consisted of naive CD4+ T cells sorted from blood. Subset defined: CD45RA+ positively selected. The clonotype originates from a man aged 30 to 45 in good health. V gene TRBV5-1 combines with J gene TRBJ2-5; 9 bases are shared with TRBD1. CDR3 region: CASSLAVSGQGLETQYF. The CDR3 DNA sequence: TGCGCCAGCAGCTTGGCCGTTTCGGGACAGGGATTGGAGACCCAGTACTTC. Variable domain in full (rest from reference TRBV5-1 and TRBJ2-5): KAGVTQTPRYLIKTRGQQVTLSCSPISGHRSVSWYQQTPGQGLQFLFEYFSETQRNKGNFPGRFSGRQFSNSRSEMNVSTLELGDSALYLCASSLAVSGQGLETQYFGPGTRLLVL.